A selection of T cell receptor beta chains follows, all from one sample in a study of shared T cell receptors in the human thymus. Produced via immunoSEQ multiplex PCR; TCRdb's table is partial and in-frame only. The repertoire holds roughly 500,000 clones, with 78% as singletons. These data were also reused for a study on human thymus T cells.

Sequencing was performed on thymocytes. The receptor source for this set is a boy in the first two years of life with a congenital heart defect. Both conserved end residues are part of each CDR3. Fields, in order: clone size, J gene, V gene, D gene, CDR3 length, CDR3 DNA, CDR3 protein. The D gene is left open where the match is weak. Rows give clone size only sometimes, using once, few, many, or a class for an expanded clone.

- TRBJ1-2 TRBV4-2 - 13 TGTGCCAGCAGCCGAGGATTGCACTATGGCTACACCTTC CASSRGLHYGYTF
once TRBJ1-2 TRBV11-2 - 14 TGTGCCAGCAGCCCTCCCTCCAGGGTGGATGGCTACACCTTC CASSPPSRVDGYTF
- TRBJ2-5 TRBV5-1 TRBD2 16 TGCGCCAGCAGCCCTAGACTAGCGGGAGACCAAGAGACCCAGTACTTC CASSPRLAGDQETQYF
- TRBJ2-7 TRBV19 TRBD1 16 TGTGCCAGTAGTACCAATACCGGGACAGGGACCTACGAGCAGTACTTC CASSTNTGTGTYEQYF
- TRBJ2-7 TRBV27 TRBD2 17 TGTGCCAGCAGTTTAACGGTGGGTGGGGAGACTAGCGGTCGGGAGTACTTC CASSLTVGGETSGREYF
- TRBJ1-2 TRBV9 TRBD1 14 TGTGCCGGCAGCCCCCAGGGGGCGCCTTATGGCTACACCTTC CAGSPQGAPYGYTF
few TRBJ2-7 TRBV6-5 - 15 TGTGCCAGCAGTTCAGGGGAACTCCTCTCCTACGAGCAGTACTTC CASSSGELLSYEQYF
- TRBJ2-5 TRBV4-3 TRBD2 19 TGCGCCAGCAGCCAAGATGCGACTAGCGGGAGTGTAGTGGGAAAGACCCAGTACTTC CASSQDATSGSVVGKTQYF
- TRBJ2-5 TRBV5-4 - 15 TGTGCCAGCAGCCTTGCAGGCGATTACCAAGAGACCCAGTACTTC CASSLAGDYQETQYF
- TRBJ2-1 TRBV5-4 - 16 TGTGCCAGCAGCTTATTGGCGGTCAATCTCTCTCATGAGCAGTTCTTC CASSLLAVNLSHEQFF
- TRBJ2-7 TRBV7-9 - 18 TGTGCCAGCAGCTTAGTGTCTGGGGAGCGCCCGAGCTCCTACGAGCAGTACTTC CASSLVSGERPSSYEQYF
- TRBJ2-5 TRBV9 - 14 TGTGCCAGCAGCGTAGAGTGGCGGCAAGAGACCCAGTACTTC CASSVEWRQETQYF
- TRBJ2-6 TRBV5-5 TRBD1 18 TGTGCCAGCAGCTCCCGCGGACAGGAGGTCTCTGGGGCCAACGTCCTGACTTTC CASSSRGQEVSGANVLTF
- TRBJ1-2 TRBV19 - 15 TGTGCCAGTAGGACGGGACATCGAGCTAACTATGGCTACACCTTC CASRTGHRANYGYTF
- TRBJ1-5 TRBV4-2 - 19 TGTGCCAGCAGCCAAGTCCATGGTTCGGGGGGAGCCCCTAATCAGCCCCAGCATTTT CASSQVHGSGGAPNQPQHF
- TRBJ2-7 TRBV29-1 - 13 TGCAGCGTTGAAAGGGAGTCCCCCTACGAGCAGTACTTC CSVERESPYEQYF
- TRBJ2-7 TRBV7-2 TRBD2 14 TGTGCCAGCAGTTTGGGACTAGTCCCCCACGAGCAGTACTTC CASSLGLVPHEQYF
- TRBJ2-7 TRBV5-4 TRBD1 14 TGTGCCAGCGGCGGGACAGGGGGCTTCCACGAGCAGTACTTC CASGGTGGFHEQYF
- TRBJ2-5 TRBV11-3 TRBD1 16 TGTGCCAGCAGCTTACCCAGACAGGGACAAGCAGAGACCCAGTACTTC CASSLPRQGQAETQYF
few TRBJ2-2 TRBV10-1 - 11 TGCGCCAGCACCTACACCGGGGAGCTGTTTTTT CASTYTGELFF
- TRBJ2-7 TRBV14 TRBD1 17 TGTGCCAGCAGCCGAGATCGCGACAGGGCGGACTCCTACGAGCAGTACTTC CASSRDRDRADSYEQYF
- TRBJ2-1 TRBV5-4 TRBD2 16 TGTGCCAGCAGCTGGGGTACTAGCGGGAGGGCCGGAGAGCAGTTCTTC CASSWGTSGRAGEQFF
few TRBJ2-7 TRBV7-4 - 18 TGTGCCAGCAGCCCAAGGGCCTTGCTTAGGTCCTCGCGGGACGAGCAGTACTTC CASSPRALLRSSRDEQYF
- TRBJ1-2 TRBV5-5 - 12 TGTGCCAGCAGCTTGAAAGGGAGCGGCTACACCTTC CASSLKGSGYTF
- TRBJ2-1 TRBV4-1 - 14 TGCGCCAGCAGGAATAAGCGAGAGAGGAATGAGCAGTTCTTC CASRNKRERNEQFF
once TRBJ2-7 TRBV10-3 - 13 TGTGCCATCGTGCGCTGGGAGACCGGCGAGCAGTACTTC CAIVRWETGEQYF
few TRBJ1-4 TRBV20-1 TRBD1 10 TGCAGTGCTAGAGATAGACAGGGGATTTTT CSARDRQGIF
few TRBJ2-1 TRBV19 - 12 TGTGCCAGTAGCCCGACTAGAGGTGAGCAGTTCTTC CASSPTRGEQFF
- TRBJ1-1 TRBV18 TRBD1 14 TGTGCCAGCTCACCACAACAGGGGAGCACTGAAGCTTTCTTT CASSPQQGSTEAFF
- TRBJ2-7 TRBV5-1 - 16 TGCGCCAGCAGCTTGCTAGAACGACAGATCTCCTACGAGCAGTACTTC CASSLLERQISYEQYF
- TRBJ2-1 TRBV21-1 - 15 TGTGCCAGCAGCAAAACTGGGCTTGGTGGGAATGAGCAGTTCTTC CASSKTGLGGNEQFF
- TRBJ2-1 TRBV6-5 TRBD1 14 TGTGCCCCGCCCGGGACAGGGTCCTACAATGAGCAGTTCTTC CAPPGTGSYNEQFF
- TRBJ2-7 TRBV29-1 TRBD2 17 TGCAGCCCTGAGGGGGTCAGGGCGGTAGCGGGAGGTGAAGAGCAGTACTTC CSPEGVRAVAGGEEQYF
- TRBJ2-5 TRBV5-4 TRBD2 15 TGTGCCAGCAGCACGACTAGCGGGTCGTGGGAGACCCAGTACTTC CASSTTSGSWETQYF
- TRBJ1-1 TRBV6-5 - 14 TGTGCCAGCAAGATCAACAGTTTGAACACTGAAGCTTTCTTT CASKINSLNTEAFF
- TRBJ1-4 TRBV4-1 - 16 TGCGCCAGCAGCCAAACACCGGGACAAGCATCGGAAAAACTGTTTTTT CASSQTPGQASEKLFF
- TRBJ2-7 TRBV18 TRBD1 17 TGTGCCAGCTCACCACGACAGGGGTCAAACCTCTCCTACGAGCAGTACTTC CASSPRQGSNLSYEQYF
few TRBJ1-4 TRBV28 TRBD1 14 TGTGCCAGCAGTGCCGGGACAGGGGATGAAAAACTGTTTTTT CASSAGTGDEKLFF
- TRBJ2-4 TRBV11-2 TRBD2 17 TGTGCCAGCAGCAAGACTAGCGGGAGGGCCGAGGAGGGCATTCAGTACTTC CASSKTSGRAEEGIQYF
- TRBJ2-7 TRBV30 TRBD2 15 TGTGCCTGGAAAGTCCCTAGCGGGAGCTCCTACGAGCAGTACTTC CAWKVPSGSSYEQYF
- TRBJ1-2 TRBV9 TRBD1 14 TGTGCCAGCAGGCCGGGACAGGGGGACTATGGCTACACCTTC CASRPGQGDYGYTF
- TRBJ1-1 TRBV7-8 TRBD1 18 TGTGCCAGCAGCCCGCAAGGTGAGACAGGGGAGATCGACACTGAAGCTTTCTTT CASSPQGETGEIDTEAFF
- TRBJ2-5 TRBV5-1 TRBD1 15 TGCGCCAGCGGTACGGACAGGGTTGGAGGAGAGACCCAGTACTTC CASGTDRVGGETQYF
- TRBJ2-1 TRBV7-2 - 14 TGTGCCAGCAGCTTAGGTTGGGAGGAGGATGAGCAGTTCTTC CASSLGWEEDEQFF
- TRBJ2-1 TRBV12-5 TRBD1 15 TGTGCTAGTGGTGCCGGGACAGAAGCTTACAATGAGCAGTTCTTC CASGAGTEAYNEQFF
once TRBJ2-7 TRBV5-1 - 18 TGCGCCAGCAGCGCAAACCCGCCAAGGGCGGGCGGCACCTACGAGCAGTACTTC CASSANPPRAGGTYEQYF